This TCR beta chain was documented in a study of PD-L1 blockade in urothelial cancer. J gave up 4 bases and V 4 bases, and 9 bases lay outside the gene matches. This CDR3 region has 15 residues. Germline CDR1 reads SGHRS; CDR2 reads YFSETQ. Time point described: pretreatment peripheral blood. Clones were sequenced by immunoSEQ multiplex PCR, and TCRdb holds only the in-frame ones, with some missing. This sample has approximately 90,000 clones, with approximately 87% found just once. The source of this sequence is a man in his sixties with urothelial cancer. Sample: PBMCs, taken around atezolizumab (anti-PD-L1) treatment. The V call is TRBV5-1, the J call TRBJ2-5; 8 bases line up with TRBD1. Here the CDR3 reads CASSPGTGFGETQYF. CDR3 nucleotides: TGCGCCAGCAGCCCCGGGACAGGCTTCGGAGAGACCCAGTACTTC.